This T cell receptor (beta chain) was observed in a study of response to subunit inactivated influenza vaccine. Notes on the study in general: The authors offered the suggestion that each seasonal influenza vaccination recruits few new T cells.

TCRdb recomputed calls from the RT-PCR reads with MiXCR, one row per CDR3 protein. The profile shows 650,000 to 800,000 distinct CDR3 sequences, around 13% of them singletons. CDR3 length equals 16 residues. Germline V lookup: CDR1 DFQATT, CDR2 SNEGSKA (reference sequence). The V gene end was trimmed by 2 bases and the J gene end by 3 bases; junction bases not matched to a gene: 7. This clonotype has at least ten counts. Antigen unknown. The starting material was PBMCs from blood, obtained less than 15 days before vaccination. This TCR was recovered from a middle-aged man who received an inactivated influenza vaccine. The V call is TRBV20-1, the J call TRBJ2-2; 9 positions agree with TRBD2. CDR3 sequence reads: CSARKSGRQYTGELFF. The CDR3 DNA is TGCAGTGCTAGAAAAAGCGGGAGGCAGTACACCGGGGAGCTGTTTTTT.